The 27 T cell receptor beta chains below come from one sample, sequenced in a study of T-cell reconstitution after alpha-beta-depleted transplantation in children. The authors prepared the TCRbeta library with unique molecular identifiers. MiXCR, run by TCRdb on the PCR reads, gives a single entry per CDR3 protein. The table records roughly 310,000 distinct CDR3 sequences, approximately 23% of them present only once. Sequencing used PBMCs, mostly from graft donor cells, obtained 180 days after TCRalphabeta/CD19-depleted stem cell transplant. The receptors come from a male patient aged 10-17 years who had a stem cell transplant for acute lymphoblastic leukemia, so the T cells may come from the graft donor.

The chain recombines TRBV5-1 with TRBJ2-1; 13 bases are a match to TRBD2. In germline, CDR1 is SGHRS, CDR2 YFSETQ. The CDR3 is 22 amino acids. The V segment lost 3 bases and the J segment 4 bases; nucleotides outside the gene matches: 22. This chain's CDR3 is CASSSGTSGTFTSLRVYNEQFF. DNA of the CDR3: TGCGCCAGCAGCTCCGGGACTAGCGGGACCTTCACTAGTTTAAGGGTTTACAATGAGCAGTTCTTC.

This clonotype has only a few counts. The chain is built from TRBV3-1 and TRBJ1-1; TRBD1 aligns across 8 bases. The CDR3 loop spans 16 amino acids. J was trimmed by 2 bases and V by 4 bases; bases with no gene match: 9. Germline lookup yields CDR1 LGHDT and CDR2 YNNKEL (reference sequence). The CDR3 DNA is TGTGCCAGCAGCCCACCAGGGGGCCGATTTAACACTGAAGCTTTCTTT. This gives the protein CASSPPGGRFNTEAFF.

The CDR3 DNA sequence: TGTGCCAGCAGTTACCCGGACATGCCCTACGAGCAGTACTTC. Its translation: CASSYPDMPYEQYF. The genes are TRBV6-5 and TRBJ2-7, with D possibly matching TRBD1 (5 bases). The germline gives CDR1 MNHEY, CDR2 SVGAGI. The CDR3 has 14 amino acids. V was trimmed by 2 bases and J by 2 bases, leaving 10 bases between them.

This clonotype was detected only a few times. The chain joins TRBV15 to TRBJ1-1; TRBD1 is a possible D gene (5 bases). V lost 0 bases, J lost 2 bases, and 19 bases lay in between. Germline CDR1 and CDR2: LNHNV and YYDKDF (reference sequence). The CDR3 contains 18 residues. CDR3 nucleotide sequence: TGTGCCACCAGCAGAGATTATAGCGGGGGAGGTCCCAACACTGAAGCTTTCTTT. This gives the protein CATSRDYSGGGPNTEAFF.

The chain recombines TRBV10-3 with TRBJ1-1; the D gene is possibly TRBD1 (6 bases). V was cut by 8 bases and J by 4 bases, with 17 bases left in between. CDR3 length: 14 residues. The germline CDR1 and CDR2 sequences are ENHRY and SYGVKD. Here the CDR3 DNA reads TGTGCCATCGCACAGGGAATCGCGAGCACTGAAGCTTTCTTT. It yields the protein CAIAQGIASTEAFF.

This clonotype was recorded a few times. The chain carries TRBV6-1 and TRBJ2-1; 7 bases fit TRBD1. The CDR3 runs to 14 residues. CDR1 and CDR2 (germline): MNHNS, SASEGT. Trimming cost V 9 bases and J 2 bases; bases outside gene matches: 7. The CDR3 sequence is CASPDRDPYNEQFF. The CDR3 region has the DNA TGTGCCAGTCCCGACAGGGACCCCTACAATGAGCAGTTCTTC.

The genes are TRBV20-1 and TRBJ2-7; 7 nucleotides agree with TRBD2. This CDR3 region has 14 residues. CDR1 is DFQATT and CDR2 is SNEGSKA in the germline V gene (reference sequence). After removal of 5 bases from V and 2 bases from J, the junction contained 9 bases not matched to a gene. CDR3 in amino acids: CSAFKSGTAYEQYF. CDR3 DNA: TGCAGTGCTTTTAAGAGCGGGACGGCCTACGAGCAGTACTTC.

This clonotype has a handful of counts. V gene TRBV6-2 or TRBV6-3 combines with J gene TRBJ2-3; no firm D call. Germline assignment: CDR1 MNHEY and CDR2 SVGEGT. V shed 4 bases and J shed 2 bases, with 4 bases lying between them. This CDR3 contains 12 residues. The CDR3 DNA reads as TGTGCCAGCAGTTTCAACACAGATACGCAGTATTTT. Translation: CASSFNTDTQYF.

The chain uses TRBV20-1 and TRBJ1-4; D ambiguous. V lost 6 bases and J lost 4, with 15 bases in between. CDR1 DFQATT and CDR2 SNEGSKA come from the germline V gene (reference sequence). CDR3 length equals 14 residues. CDR3 region: CSAESGRLNEKLFF. In DNA form, the CDR3 reads TGCAGTGCAGAATCCGGACGGCTTAATGAAAAACTGTTTTTT.

This chain connects TRBV27 to TRBJ2-1; D perhaps matches TRBD2 (5 bases). Germline V lookup: CDR1 MNHEY, CDR2 SMNVEV (reference sequence). This CDR3 has 15 amino acids. Deletions cut 2 bases from V and 4 bases from J, with 12 bases between. Here the CDR3 reads CASSLGGPRYNEQFF. The CDR3 DNA is TGTGCCAGCAGTTTAGGCGGGCCGCGATACAATGAGCAGTTCTTC.

CDR3: CASSVVGINNEQFF. The DNA of the CDR3 is TGTGCCAGCAGCGTGGTCGGGATAAACAATGAGCAGTTCTTC. The genes are TRBV9 and TRBJ2-1, with a tentative D call TRBD2 (5 bases). Germline CDR1 and CDR2: SGDLS and YYNGEE. The CDR3 contains 14 residues. Trimming left V 2 bases short and J 5 bases short, with 11 bases between.

This clonotype was seen a handful of times. V usage is TRBV20-1 and J usage is TRBJ2-7; D tentatively fits TRBD1 or TRBD2 (5 bases each). CDR1 is DFQATT and CDR2 is SNEGSKA in the germline V gene (reference sequence). The CDR3 is 12 amino acids. With 7 bases removed from V and 3 bases from J, the gap between germline ends came to 13 bases. The CDR3 sequence is CSVNTGRYEQYF. The CDR3 DNA reads TGCAGTGTTAACACGGGACGCTACGAGCAGTACTTC.

This clonotype has just a few counts. This chain uses TRBV29-1 with TRBJ2-7; 10 bases are shared with TRBD1. This CDR3 spans 13 amino acids. V was clipped by 6 bases and J by 2 bases; unmatched bases: 4. Germline CDR1 and CDR2: SQVTM and ANQGSEA. The CDR3 coding sequence is TGCAGCGTGTGGACAGGGGGAGCCTACGAGCAGTACTTC. It specifies CSVWTGGAYEQYF.

This clonotype has a handful of counts. The CDR3 DNA follows: TGCGCCAGCAGCTTCGGGTCGGTGAGCTCCTATAATTCACCCCTCCACTTT. It yields the protein CASSFGSVSSYNSPLHF. The V gene is TRBV5-1, the J gene TRBJ1-6; D ambiguous. The CDR3 runs to 17 residues. Per the germline V gene, CDR1 is SGHRS and CDR2 is YFSETQ. V lost 2 bases to trimming and J lost 0 bases, with 12 bases between them. The complete variable domain, with remaining parts taken from reference TRBV5-1 and TRBJ1-6, reads KAGVTQTPRYLIKTRGQQVTLSCSPISGHRSVSWYQQTPGQGLQFLFEYFSETQRNKGNFPGRFSGRQFSNSRSEMNVSTLELGDSALYLCASSFGSVSSYNSPLHFGNGTRLTVT.

This clonotype was seen only a few times. The V gene is TRBV4-1, the J gene TRBJ2-7; 10 nucleotides line up with TRBD2. The CDR3 totals 17 residues. Germline loops: CDR1 MGHRA, CDR2 YSYEKL. The V gene end was trimmed by 4 bases and the J gene end by 1 base; junction bases not matched to a gene: 10. The CDR3 loop is CASSPQGLAGASYEQYF. CDR3 sequence (DNA): TGCGCCAGCAGCCCACAAGGGCTAGCGGGAGCTTCCTACGAGCAGTACTTC.

The chain couples TRBV20-1 to TRBJ2-7, with D hard to call. The V and J ends lost 3 bases and 0 bases respectively, with 12 bases between them. The CDR3 is 14 residues long. The germline gives CDR1 DFQATT, CDR2 SNEGSKA (reference sequence). DNA of the CDR3: TGCAGTGCTAGTCTGGCCCGATCCTCCTACGAGCAGTACTTC. Its translation: CSASLARSSYEQYF.

This chain links TRBV7-6 with TRBJ2-3, with TRBD2 identical over 9 bases. V was pared by 4 bases and J by 4 bases, with 12 bases of the junction left unmatched. There are 17 residues in the CDR3. Germline CDR1 and CDR2: SGHVS and FNYEAQ. The CDR3, as DNA: TGTGCCAGCAGCTCCCCTAGTGGCGGGAGGGCCCCAGATACGCAGTATTTT. This encodes CASSSPSGGRAPDTQYF.

The V call is TRBV30, the J call TRBJ2-7; D not certain. Germline CDR1 reads GTSNPN; CDR2 reads SVGIG (reference sequence). The V end lost 2 bases, the J end lost 9 bases, and 14 bases lay between the germline ends. The CDR3 totals 12 residues. The CDR3 loop is CAWSLPLFGQYF. The CDR3, as DNA: TGTGCCTGGAGTCTTCCCCTTTTCGGGCAGTACTTC.

V gene TRBV4-1 combines with J gene TRBJ1-5; D is undetermined. The CDR3 has 17 residues. V was trimmed by 3 bases and J by 0 bases, leaving 15 bases between them. CDR1 is MGHRA and CDR2 is YSYEKL in the germline V gene. The CDR3 sequence: CASSQDPRLNSNQPQHF. CDR3 nucleotides: TGCGCCAGCAGCCAGGACCCCCGACTCAATAGCAATCAGCCCCAGCATTTT.

The sample holds a few counts of this clonotype. This chain uses TRBV5-1 with TRBJ1-2; 8 nucleotides agree with TRBD1. The V gene's germline CDR1 is SGHRS and CDR2 YFSETQ. The CDR3 contains 14 residues. V shed 3 bases, J shed 6 bases, and the junction held 7 bases outside the gene matches. CDR3 nucleotides: TGCGCCAGCAGCTCGCCCAGGGGGCTTAATGGCTACACCTTC. As protein: CASSSPRGLNGYTF.

The rearrangement uses TRBV21-1 and TRBJ2-1; the table's D call, TRBD1, has no DNA check behind it. TRBV21-1 is shown as a pseudogene. CDR3 size: 19 residues. Written as DNA, the CDR3 is TGTGCCAGCAGCAAAGATTGGGCGGCAGGGGGCCGCCGTTACAATGAGCAGTTCTTC. This sequence encodes CASSKDWAAGGRRYNEQFF.

This clonotype has a handful of counts. The chain links TRBV18 to TRBJ2-1; D is unclear. The CDR3 is 11 residues long. CDR1 is KGHSH and CDR2 is LQKENI in the germline V gene. V dropped 3 bases and J dropped 5 bases, with 2 bases sitting between them. CDR3 in DNA: TGTGCCAGCTCACCTGACAATGAGCAGTTCTTC. It codes for CASSPDNEQFF.

In nucleotides, the CDR3 is TGTGCCAGCAGCTTAGAGTCCATTAATGAGCAGTTCTTC. Its translation: CASSLESINEQFF. The chain couples TRBV11-3 to TRBJ2-1; D not resolved. V shed 0 bases and J shed 7 bases, with 7 bases lying between them. CDR1 and CDR2 from the germline V gene are SGHNT and YENEEA. The length of the CDR3 is 13 residues.

A few counts support this clonotype. The chain has TRBV10-1 and TRBJ2-7; D gene unclear. Germline CDR1 WNHNN, CDR2 SYGVQD (reference sequence). The CDR3 has 13 residues. V was clipped by 3 bases and J by 0 bases, with 6 bases between them. The CDR3 coding sequence is TGCGCCAGCAGTGACCACAGCTCCTACGAGCAGTACTTC. The encoded protein is CASSDHSSYEQYF.

This sequence joins TRBV7-3 and TRBJ2-3; D not certain. Trimming pared 5 bases from V and 3 bases from J, leaving 9 bases between. Germline lookup yields CDR1 SGHTA and CDR2 FQGTGA. The CDR3 totals 13 residues. The DNA of the CDR3 is TGTGCCAGCAGCCATAGACGAACAGATACGCAGTATTTT. This sequence encodes CASSHRRTDTQYF. Full variable domain (outside the CDR3, taken from reference TRBV7-3 and TRBJ2-3): GAGVSQTPSNKVTEKGKYVELRCDPISGHTALYWYRQSLGQGPEFLIYFQGTGAADDSGLPNDRFFAVRPEGSVSTLKIQRTERGDSAVYLCASSHRRTDTQYFGPGTRLTVL.

J is TRBJ2-3 and V is TRBV11-2; TRBD2 matches at 9 bases. Germline assignment: CDR1 SGHAT and CDR2 FQNNGV. Trimming took 5 bases from V and 7 from J; bases not matched to a gene: 10. The CDR3 has 15 residues. DNA of the CDR3: TGTGCCAGCAGCGGTGTCAGCGGGAGGATTAATACGCAGTATTTT. Translated, it gives CASSGVSGRINTQYF.

This clonotype was recorded only once. V gene TRBV5-1 combines with J gene TRBJ1-4; 11 bases line up with TRBD1. Germline lookup yields CDR1 SGHRS and CDR2 YFSETQ. J gave up 7 bases and V 0 bases, and 2 bases lay outside the gene matches. The CDR3 is 15 amino acids. The CDR3 sequence is CASSLAGQGAEKLFF. CDR3 DNA sequence: TGCGCCAGCAGCTTGGCAGGACAGGGGGCTGAAAAACTGTTTTTT.